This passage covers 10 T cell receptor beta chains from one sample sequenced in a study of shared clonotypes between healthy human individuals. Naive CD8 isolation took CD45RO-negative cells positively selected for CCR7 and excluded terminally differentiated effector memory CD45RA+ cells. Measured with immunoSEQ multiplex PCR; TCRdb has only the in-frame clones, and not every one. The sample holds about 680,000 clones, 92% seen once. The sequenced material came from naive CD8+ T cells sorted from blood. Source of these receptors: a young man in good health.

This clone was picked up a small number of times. CDR3 nucleotides: TGTGCCTGGAGTCAGTTAGCCGATGAGCAGTTCTTC. Translating it yields CAWSQLADEQFF. The chain is built from TRBV30 and TRBJ2-1; D unclear. Germline loops: CDR1 GTSNPN, CDR2 SVGIG (reference sequence). Trimming left V 2 bases short and J 8 bases short, with 10 bases between. This CDR3 is 12 amino acids long.

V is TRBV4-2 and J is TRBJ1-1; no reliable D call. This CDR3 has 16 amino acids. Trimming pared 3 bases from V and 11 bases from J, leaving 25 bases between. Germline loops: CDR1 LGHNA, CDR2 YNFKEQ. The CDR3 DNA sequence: TGTGCCAGCAGCCATCAGCAGTTCAGCAGCCCTTTTGGGGCTTTCTTT. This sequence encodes CASSHQQFSSPFGAFF.

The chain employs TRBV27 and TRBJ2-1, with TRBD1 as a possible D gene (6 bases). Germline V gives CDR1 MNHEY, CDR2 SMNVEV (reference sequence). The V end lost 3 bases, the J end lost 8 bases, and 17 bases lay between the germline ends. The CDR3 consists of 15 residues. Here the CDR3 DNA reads TGTGCCAGCAGTTTCCGACAGACAGGTTTAGATGAGCAGTTCTTC. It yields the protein CASSFRQTGLDEQFF.

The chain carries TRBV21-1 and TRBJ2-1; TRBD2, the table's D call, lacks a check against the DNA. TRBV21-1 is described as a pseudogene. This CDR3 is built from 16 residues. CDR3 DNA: TGTGCCAGCAGCAAAGGACAGGCTAGCGGGAGAGATGAGCAGTTCTTC. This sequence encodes CASSKGQASGRDEQFF.

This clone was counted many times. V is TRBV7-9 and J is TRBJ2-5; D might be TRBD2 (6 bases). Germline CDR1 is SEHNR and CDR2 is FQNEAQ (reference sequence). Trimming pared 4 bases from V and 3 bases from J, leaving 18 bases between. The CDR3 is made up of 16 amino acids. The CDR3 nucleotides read TGTGCCAGCAGCTCCAATCTTAAGGAGGGAAAAGAGACCCAGTACTTC. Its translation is CASSSNLKEGKETQYF.

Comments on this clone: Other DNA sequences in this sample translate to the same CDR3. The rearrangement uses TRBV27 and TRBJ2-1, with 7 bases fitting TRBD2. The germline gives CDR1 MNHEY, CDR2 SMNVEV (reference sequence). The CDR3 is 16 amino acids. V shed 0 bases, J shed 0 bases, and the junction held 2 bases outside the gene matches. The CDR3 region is CASSLSSGGSYNEQFF. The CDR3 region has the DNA TGTGCCAGCAGTTTATCGTCGGGAGGCTCCTACAATGAGCAGTTCTTC.

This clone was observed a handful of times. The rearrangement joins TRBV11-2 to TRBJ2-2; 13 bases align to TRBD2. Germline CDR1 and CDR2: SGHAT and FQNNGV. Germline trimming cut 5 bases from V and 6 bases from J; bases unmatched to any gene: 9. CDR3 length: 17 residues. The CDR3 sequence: CASSPRTSGRKSGELFF. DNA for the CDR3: TGTGCCAGCAGCCCGCGGACTAGCGGGAGAAAGTCCGGGGAGCTGTTTTTT.

The CDR3 sequence is CASSGGLAGDEQFF. The DNA of the CDR3 is TGCGCCAGCAGCGGTGGGCTAGCGGGAGATGAGCAGTTCTTC. The gene calls are TRBV5-1 and TRBJ2-1, with 10 bases matching TRBD2. Per germline, CDR1 SGHRS and CDR2 YFSETQ. The CDR3 has 14 residues. J was trimmed by 8 bases and V by 4 bases; bases with no gene match: 6.

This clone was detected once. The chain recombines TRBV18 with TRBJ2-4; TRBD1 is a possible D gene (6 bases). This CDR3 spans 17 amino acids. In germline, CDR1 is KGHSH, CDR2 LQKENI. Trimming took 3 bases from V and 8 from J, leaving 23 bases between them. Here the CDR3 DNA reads TGTGCCAGCTCACCCGGGACATCTTCTCACCCCCAGGACATTCAGTACTTC. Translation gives CASSPGTSSHPQDIQYF.

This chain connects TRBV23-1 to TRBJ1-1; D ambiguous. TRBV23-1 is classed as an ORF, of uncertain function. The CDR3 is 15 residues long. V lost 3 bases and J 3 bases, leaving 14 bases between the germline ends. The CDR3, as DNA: TGCGCCAGCAGTCACATAAGCGGGGAGGACACTGAAGCTTTCTTT. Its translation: CASSHISGEDTEAFF.